These 32 T cell receptor beta chains were sequenced from one sample in a study of blood T cell repertoires in COVID-19. Assay: immunoSEQ multiplex PCR; the TCRdb copy retains only in-frame clones and omits some. Among fewer than 200,000 clones listed, 65% to 85% were seen once. Sequencing was done on a sample of peripheral blood. Receptor source: an elderly woman with acute or convalescent COVID-19.

This chain connects TRBV27 to TRBJ1-2; D perhaps matches TRBD1 (6 bases). V gave up 2 bases and J gave up 10 bases, with 17 bases separating them. The germline V gene has CDR1 MNHEY and CDR2 SMNVEV (reference sequence). This CDR3 comprises 14 residues. The CDR3 spells CASSLRGFELVYTF. CDR3 DNA sequence: TGTGCCAGCAGTTTAAGGGGGTTTGAACTTGTCTACACCTTC.

A single count supports this clone. The V gene is TRBV11-2, the J gene TRBJ1-5; a weak D match, TRBD1 (5 bases). The germline V gene has CDR1 SGHAT and CDR2 FQNNGV. Trimming took 8 bases from V and 2 from J, leaving 13 bases between them. This CDR3 has 14 residues. In DNA, the CDR3 is TGTGCCAGCGCGGCGGGGCTGGGCAATCAGCCCCAGCATTTT. Amino acid sequence: CASAAGLGNQPQHF. The full variable domain, in which reference TRBV11-2 and TRBJ1-5 provide the parts outside the CDR3, is EAGVAQSPRYKIIEKRQSVAFWCNPISGHATLYWYQQILGQGPKLLIQFQNNGVVDDSQLPKDRFSAERLKGVDSTLKIQPAKLEDSAVYLCASAAGLGNQPQHFGDGTRLSIL.

The chain links TRBV6-5 to TRBJ1-2, with D perhaps matching TRBD1 (6 bases). Germline V gives CDR1 MNHEY, CDR2 SVGAGI. Trimming took off 4 bases at V and 1 base at J, with 10 bases between the two ends. CDR3 length: 14 residues. This CDR3 reads CASSSRQDNYGYTF. In DNA form, the CDR3 reads TGTGCCAGCAGTTCCAGACAGGATAACTATGGCTACACCTTC.

The chain employs TRBV6-1 and TRBJ2-5; tentative D call: TRBD2 (8 bases). V lost 2 bases and J lost 7, with 20 bases in between. The CDR3 spans 16 residues. Germline V gene data show CDR1 as MNHNS and CDR2 as SASEGT. The CDR3 DNA reads as TGTGCCAGCAGTGAAAGGTCAGGACAGGCGGGGGGGACCCAGTACTTC. Translated: CASSERSGQAGGTQYF.

The chain uses TRBV19 and TRBJ2-5, with 7 positions matching TRBD1. V shed 5 bases and J 5 bases; nucleotides not matched to a gene: 8. Germline-derived CDR1 and CDR2 are LNHDA and SQIVND (reference sequence). This CDR3 has 14 amino acids. The CDR3 DNA is TGTGCCAGTAGTCTCCGGGACAGATTCGAGACCCAGTACTTC. It encodes CASSLRDRFETQYF.

The J gene is TRBJ1-2, the V gene TRBV6-1; the D is unclear. Per germline, CDR1 MNHNS and CDR2 SASEGT. The CDR3 spans 14 residues. Trimming cost V 0 bases and J 8 bases, with 13 bases left between them. This chain's CDR3 is CASSEAVGVWGYTF. DNA for the CDR3: TGTGCCAGCAGTGAAGCGGTCGGGGTTTGGGGCTACACCTTC.

The chain is built from TRBV11-2 and TRBJ2-4; a possible D gene is TRBD2 (7 bases). The CDR3 sequence is 15 residues long. The V end was cut by 0 bases, the J end by 9 bases, with 15 bases between. CDR1 and CDR2 (germline): SGHAT, FQNNGV. The CDR3 protein is CASSLDRWEGGIQYF. The CDR3, as DNA: TGTGCCAGCAGCTTAGATAGGTGGGAGGGGGGCATTCAGTACTTC.

Comments on this clone: Since the CDR3 does not end with the conserved phenylalanine or tryptophan, this likely comes from a read error. Because the CDR3's place on the DNA is in doubt, the DNA is left out and the CDR3 is given as listed by TCRdb. The CDR3 loop is CSARDPGQTG. The chain employs TRBV20-1 and TRBJ1-1; the table's D call, TRBD1, has no DNA check behind it. The CDR3 region is 10 residues in length, termini included. The germline gives CDR1 DFQATT, CDR2 SNEGSKA (reference sequence).

The chain is built from TRBV18 and TRBJ2-3; 11 bases line up with TRBD2. The CDR3 totals 16 residues. With 4 bases clipped from V and 4 bases from J, the junction kept 7 bases outside the gene matches. In germline, CDR1 is KGHSH, CDR2 LQKENI. The CDR3 spells CASSQTSGGGADTQYF. CDR3 nucleotide sequence: TGTGCCAGCTCACAAACTAGCGGGGGAGGCGCAGATACGCAGTATTTT.

The chain links TRBV6-5 to TRBJ1-5, with TRBD1 matching over 8 bases. V gave up 7 bases and J gave up 1 base; unmatched junction bases: 6. This CDR3 has 15 residues. Germline V gives CDR1 MNHEY, CDR2 SVGAGI. The CDR3 region is CASTRQGQSNQPQHF. CDR3 DNA: TGTGCCAGCACCCGACAGGGGCAAAGCAATCAGCCCCAGCATTTT.

In its sample, this clone was seen a few times. This chain uses TRBV6-1 with TRBJ1-1, with a weak D call TRBD1 (5 bases). The germline gives CDR1 MNHNS, CDR2 SASEGT. CDR3 size: 14 residues. V was pared by 2 bases and J by 1 base, with 8 bases between. CDR3 in amino acids: CASSERGKNTEAFF. The CDR3, as DNA: TGTGCCAGCAGTGAAAGGGGAAAGAACACTGAAGCTTTCTTT.

The chain recombines TRBV19 with TRBJ1-4; D is ambiguous. CDR1 is LNHDA, CDR2 SQIVND, per germline (reference sequence). This CDR3 has 14 residues. Trimming cost V 6 bases and J 0 bases, with 8 bases left between them. CDR3 nucleotides: TGTGCCAGTAGAAACACCGCAACTAATGAAAAACTGTTTTTT. Its protein is CASRNTATNEKLFF.

A remark on this clone: The germline gene is not matched at one end of the junction; a read error may be the cause. The same CDR3 also results from other DNA sequences found in this sample. This chain joins TRBV9 and TRBJ1-2, with 9 bases aligning to TRBD1. Per germline, CDR1 SGDLS and CDR2 YYNGEE. This CDR3 is 14 amino acids long. In DNA form, the CDR3 reads TGTGCCAGCAGCGTTGAGACAGGGGGTTATGGCTACACCTTT. Protein: CASSVETGGYGYTF.

The gene calls are TRBV19 and TRBJ1-1, with 9 bases matching TRBD1. With V trimmed by 6 bases and J by 8 bases, 13 bases remained unmatched. The CDR3 totals 15 residues. Germline V gives CDR1 LNHDA, CDR2 SQIVND (reference sequence). This chain's CDR3 is CASRRTGEQGLEAFF. The CDR3 region has the DNA TGTGCCAGTAGACGGACAGGGGAACAAGGGCTCGAAGCTTTCTTT.

The V and J genes are TRBV27 and TRBJ1-2; possible D gene TRBD1, 5 bases. CDR3 length: 21 residues. The V gene's germline CDR1 is MNHEY and CDR2 SMNVEV (reference sequence). V dropped 4 bases and J dropped 4 bases, with 34 bases sitting between them. CDR3 protein: CASSSPSSGLRGGLGGYGYTF. For the CDR3, the DNA is TGTGCCAGCAGTTCTCCGTCGTCCGGCCTACGGGGGGGACTCGGAGGCTATGGCTACACCTTC.

This chain joins TRBV7-2 and TRBJ2-5; TRBD2 aligns across 7 bases. After removal of 2 bases from V and 2 bases from J, the junction contained 2 bases not matched to a gene. Germline V lookup: CDR1 SGHTA, CDR2 FQGNSA. This CDR3 has 14 residues. The CDR3 protein is CASSLSGVQETQYF. The CDR3 region has the DNA TGTGCCAGCAGCTTAAGCGGGGTTCAAGAGACCCAGTACTTC.

This clone was recorded many times. The chain has TRBV27 and TRBJ1-1, with D possibly being TRBD1 (5 bases). CDR3 length equals 15 residues. V shed 5 bases and J shed 1 base, with 14 bases lying between them. In germline, CDR1 is MNHEY, CDR2 SMNVEV (reference sequence). DNA for the CDR3: TGTGCCAGCAGTGAAACGGGACTCCGGAACACTGAAGCTTTCTTT. Translation: CASSETGLRNTEAFF.

The chain has TRBV6-1 and TRBJ2-7; unclear D gene. V was trimmed by 3 bases and J by 2 bases, leaving 11 bases between them. This CDR3 is 14 amino acids long. In germline, CDR1 is MNHNS, CDR2 SASEGT. The CDR3 is CASSDEQKTYEQYF. In nucleotides, the CDR3 is TGTGCCAGCAGTGATGAACAGAAGACCTACGAGCAGTACTTC.

The chain combines TRBV4-1 with TRBJ2-4; TRBD1 is a possible D gene (5 bases). The CDR3 is 17 residues long. Germline CDR1 is MGHRA and CDR2 is YSYEKL. The V end was cut by 0 bases, the J end by 0 bases, with 12 bases between. The CDR3 bases are TGCGCCAGCAGCCAAGATGCGGACACCCGAGCCAAAAACATTCAGTACTTC. It codes for CASSQDADTRAKNIQYF.

There are a few counts of this clone. This chain joins TRBV5-4 and TRBJ2-5, with 7 bases fitting TRBD2. V shed 5 bases, J shed 1 base, and the junction held 2 bases outside the gene matches. Germline V gives CDR1 SGHNT, CDR2 YYREEE (reference sequence). CDR3 length equals 13 residues. The CDR3 region is CASRPGGQETQYF. For the CDR3, the DNA is TGTGCCAGCAGGCCGGGGGGCCAAGAGACCCAGTACTTC.

This clone came up a few times. The chain uses TRBV28 and TRBJ1-5; D gene unclear. V lost 5 bases and J 2 bases, leaving 7 bases between the germline ends. Germline lookup yields CDR1 MDHEN and CDR2 SYDVKM. This CDR3 is 13 amino acids long. The CDR3 spells CASSPPGNQPQHF. The CDR3 bases are TGTGCCAGCAGTCCCCCAGGCAATCAGCCCCAGCATTTT. Variable domain in full (rest from reference TRBV28 and TRBJ1-5): DVKVTQSSRYLVKRTGEKVFLECVQDMDHENMFWYRQDPGLGLRLIYFSYDVKMKEKGDIPEGYSVSREKKERFSLILESASTNQTSMYLCASSPPGNQPQHFGDGTRLSIL.

This chain uses TRBV7-3 with TRBJ2-7; 8 bases line up with TRBD2. V was pared by 5 bases and J by 6 bases, with 12 bases of the junction left unmatched. CDR1 SGHTA and CDR2 FQGTGA come from the germline V gene. The CDR3 covers 15 residues. The CDR3 is CASSRLSGSEAEQYF. CDR3 DNA sequence: TGTGCCAGCAGCCGGCTAAGCGGGAGCGAAGCCGAGCAGTACTTC.

The chain couples TRBV2 to TRBJ1-5; D may be TRBD1 (6 bases). V was trimmed by 7 bases and J by 4 bases, leaving 11 bases between them. Germline CDR1 and CDR2: SNHLY and FYNNEI. This CDR3 has 13 residues. CDR3 bases: TGTGCCAGCACTGGGACACCTAATCAGCCCCAGCATTTT. Its translation: CASTGTPNQPQHF.

The genes are TRBV6-5 and TRBJ1-5; 7 bases are a match to TRBD1. V shed 6 bases, J shed 7 bases, and the junction held 12 bases outside the gene matches. The CDR3 extends over 15 amino acids. The germline V gene has CDR1 MNHEY and CDR2 SVGAGI. The CDR3 DNA sequence: TGTGCCAGCAGCAACCAAAATACAGGGGAACAGCCCCAGCATTTT. Protein product: CASSNQNTGEQPQHF.

The rearrangement uses TRBV6-1 and TRBJ2-5; 10 positions match TRBD1. Germline V gene sequence: CDR1 MNHNS, CDR2 SASEGT. V shed 3 bases and J 5 bases; nucleotides not matched to a gene: 3. The CDR3 covers 14 residues. The CDR3 bases are TGTGCCAGCAGTGACGGGACAGGGGCGGAGACCCAGTACTTC. This codes for CASSDGTGAETQYF.

V and J are TRBV7-3 and TRBJ2-3, with D possibly being TRBD2 (6 bases). V shed 4 bases and J shed 9 bases, with 14 bases lying between them. The germline gives CDR1 SGHTA, CDR2 FQGTGA. This CDR3 is 13 amino acids long. CDR3 nucleotide sequence: TGTGCCAGCAGCTCCCCCCGCGGGGACACGCAGTATTTT. Encoded protein: CASSSPRGDTQYF.

This clone has a handful of counts. The rearrangement links TRBV12-3 or TRBV12-4 to TRBJ1-1; 8 nucleotides match TRBD1. The CDR3 contains 13 residues. Trimming took 5 bases from V and 9 from J; bases not matched to a gene: 8. The CDR3 DNA is TGTGCCAGCAGTCTCAAAGGACAGGGTAAAGCTTTCTTT. Its protein is CASSLKGQGKAFF.

The rearrangement joins TRBV5-5 to TRBJ1-2; D remains ambiguous. V was trimmed by 1 base and J by 4 bases, leaving 5 bases between them. Germline loops: CDR1 SGHKS, CDR2 YYEKEE (reference sequence). The CDR3 runs 12 residues. The CDR3 is CASSLSGYGYTF. DNA of the CDR3: TGTGCCAGCAGCTTGTCGGGCTATGGCTACACCTTC.

This chain links TRBV29-1 with TRBJ2-1; perhaps TRBD2 as D (5 bases). In germline, CDR1 is SQVTM, CDR2 ANQGSEA. The CDR3 contains 13 residues. V dropped 7 bases and J dropped 4 bases, with 14 bases sitting between them. CDR3 loop: CSARMAGYNEQFF. The CDR3 region has the DNA TGCAGCGCACGAATGGCGGGTTACAATGAGCAGTTCTTC.

This clone has more than one count but fewer than ten. This sequence joins TRBV21-1 and TRBJ1-2; whether TRBD1, the table's D call, matches the DNA was not checked. TRBV21-1 is annotated as a pseudogene. The CDR3 runs 12 residues. This chain's CDR3 is CANPTGGYGYTF. CDR3 bases: TGTGCCAACCCGACAGGTGGATATGGCTACACCTTC.

V usage is TRBV5-1 and J usage is TRBJ1-5, with D tentatively TRBD1 (6 bases). Trimming took 3 bases from V and 6 from J, leaving 16 bases between them. The CDR3 runs to 15 residues. Germline assignment: CDR1 SGHRS and CDR2 YFSETQ. The CDR3 protein is CASSSGTFDGQPQHF. DNA for the CDR3: TGCGCCAGCAGCTCGGGGACATTTGATGGTCAGCCCCAGCATTTT.

Details on this clone: Distinct nucleotide sequences in the sample also encode this CDR3. The chain joins TRBV18 to TRBJ1-1; D is undetermined. With 0 bases removed from V and 0 bases from J, the gap between germline ends came to 8 bases. This CDR3 region has 15 residues. The V gene's germline CDR1 is KGHSH and CDR2 LQKENI. This CDR3 is CASSPPNNMNTEAFF. As DNA, the CDR3 is TGTGCCAGCTCACCACCGAACAACATGAACACTGAAGCTTTCTTT.